The T cell receptor beta chain under discussion was sequenced for a study of T-cell reconstitution after alpha-beta-depleted transplantation in children. As it was prepared, the TCRbeta library received unique molecular identifiers. TCRdb passed the PCR reads through MiXCR, listing each CDR3 protein once. There are roughly 590,000 distinct CDR3 sequences in the sample; 16% occur only once, and approximately 1.1% lies in the top ten. The sample in question was PBMCs from the stem cell graft donor, obtained from the stem cell graft. This receptor was identified in a human donor who donated a stem cell graft to a child with acute myeloid leukemia.

The CDR3 loop reads CATSRGQGGYQPQHF. CDR3 DNA sequence: TGTGCCACCAGCAGGGGACAGGGGGGGTATCAGCCCCAGCATTTT. The chain links TRBV15 to TRBJ1-5; TRBD1 aligns across 11 bases. CDR1 and CDR2 (germline): LNHNV, YYDKDF (reference sequence). The V and J ends lost 3 bases and 5 bases, in that order; junction bases with no gene match: 3. This CDR3 is 15 amino acids long. The entire variable domain, with the rest obtained from reference TRBV15 and TRBJ1-5, is as follows: DAMVIQNPRYQVTQFGKPVTLSCSQTLNHNVMYWYQQKSSQAPKLLFHYYDKDFNNEADTPDNFQSRRPNTSFCFLDIRSPGLGDTAMYLCATSRGQGGYQPQHFGDGTRLSIL.